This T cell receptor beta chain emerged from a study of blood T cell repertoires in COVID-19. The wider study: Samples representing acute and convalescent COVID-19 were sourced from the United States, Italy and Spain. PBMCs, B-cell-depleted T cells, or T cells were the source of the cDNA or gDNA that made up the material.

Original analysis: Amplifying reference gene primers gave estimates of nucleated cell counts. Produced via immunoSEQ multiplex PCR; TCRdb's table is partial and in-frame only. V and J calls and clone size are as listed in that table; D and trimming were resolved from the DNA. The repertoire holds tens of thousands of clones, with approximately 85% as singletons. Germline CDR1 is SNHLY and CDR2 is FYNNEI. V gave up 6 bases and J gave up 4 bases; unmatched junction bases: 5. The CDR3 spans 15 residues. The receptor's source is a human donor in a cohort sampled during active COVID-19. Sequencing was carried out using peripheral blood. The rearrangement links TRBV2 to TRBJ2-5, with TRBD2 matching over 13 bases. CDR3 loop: CASRGLAGRGETQYF. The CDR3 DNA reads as TGTGCCAGCAGGGGACTAGCGGGGAGGGGAGAGACCCAGTACTTC.